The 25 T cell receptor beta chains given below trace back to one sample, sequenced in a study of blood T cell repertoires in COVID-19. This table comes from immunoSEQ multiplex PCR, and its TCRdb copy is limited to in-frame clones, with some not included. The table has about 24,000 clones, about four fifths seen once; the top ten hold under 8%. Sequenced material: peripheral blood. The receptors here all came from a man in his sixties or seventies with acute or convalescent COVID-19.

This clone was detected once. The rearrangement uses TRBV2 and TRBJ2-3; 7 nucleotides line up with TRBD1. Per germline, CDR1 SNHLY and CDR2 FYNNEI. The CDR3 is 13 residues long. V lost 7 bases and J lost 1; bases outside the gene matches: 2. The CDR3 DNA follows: TGTGCCAGCAATGGACAGGGCACAGATACGCAGTATTTT. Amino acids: CASNGQGTDTQYF.

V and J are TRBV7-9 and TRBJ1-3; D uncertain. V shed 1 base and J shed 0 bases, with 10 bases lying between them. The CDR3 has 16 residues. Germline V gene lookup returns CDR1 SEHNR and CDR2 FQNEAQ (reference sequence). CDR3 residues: CASSLVQILSGNTIYF. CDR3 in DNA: TGTGCCAGCAGCTTAGTGCAGATCCTCTCTGGAAACACCATATATTTT.

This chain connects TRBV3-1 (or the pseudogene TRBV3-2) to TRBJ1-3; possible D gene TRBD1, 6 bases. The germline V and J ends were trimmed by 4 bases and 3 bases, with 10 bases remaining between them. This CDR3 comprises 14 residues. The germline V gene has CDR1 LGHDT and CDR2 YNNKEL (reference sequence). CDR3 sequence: CASSLQGNGNTIYF. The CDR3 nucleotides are TGTGCCAGCAGCCTGCAGGGGAATGGAAACACCATATATTTT.

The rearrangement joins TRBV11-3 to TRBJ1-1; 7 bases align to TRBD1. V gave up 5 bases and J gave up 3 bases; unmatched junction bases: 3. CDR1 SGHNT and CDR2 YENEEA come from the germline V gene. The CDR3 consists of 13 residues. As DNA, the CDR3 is TGTGCCAGCAGCCTGGGACAGTACACTGAAGCTTTCTTT. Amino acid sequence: CASSLGQYTEAFF. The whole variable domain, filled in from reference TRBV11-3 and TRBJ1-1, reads EAGVVQSPRYKIIEKKQPVAFWCNPISGHNTLYWYLQNLGQGPELLIRYENEEAVDDSQLPKDRFSAERLKGVDSTLKIQPAELGDSAVYLCASSLGQYTEAFFGQGTRLTVV.

CDR3 sequence reads: CASRVGQGSNTGELFF. The CDR3 DNA follows: TGTGCCAGCAGGGTCGGGCAGGGTAGTAACACCGGGGAGCTGTTTTTT. The chain has TRBV2 and TRBJ2-2, with D possibly matching TRBD1 (5 bases). CDR1 is SNHLY, CDR2 FYNNEI, per germline. The CDR3 is made up of 16 amino acids. V was trimmed by 6 bases and J by 2 bases, leaving 16 bases between them.

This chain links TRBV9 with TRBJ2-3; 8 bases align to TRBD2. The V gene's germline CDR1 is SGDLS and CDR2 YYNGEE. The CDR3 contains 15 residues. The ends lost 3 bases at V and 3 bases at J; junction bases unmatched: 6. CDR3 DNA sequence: TGTGCCAGCAGCGGGTCCGGGACTAGGACAGATACGCAGTATTTT. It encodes CASSGSGTRTDTQYF.

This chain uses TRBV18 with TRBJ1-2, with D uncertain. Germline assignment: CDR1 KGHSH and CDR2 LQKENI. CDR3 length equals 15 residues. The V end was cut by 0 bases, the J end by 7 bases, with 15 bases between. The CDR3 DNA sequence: TGTGCCAGCTCACCACCCGGGGTCGGGGTAGTTGGCTACACCTTC. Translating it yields CASSPPGVGVVGYTF.

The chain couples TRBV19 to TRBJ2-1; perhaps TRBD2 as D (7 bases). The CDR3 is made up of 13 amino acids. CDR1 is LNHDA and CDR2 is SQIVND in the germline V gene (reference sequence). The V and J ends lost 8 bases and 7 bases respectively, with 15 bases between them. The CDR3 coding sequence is TGTGCCAGTCGGCACGGGGGGCGGAATGAGCAGTTCTTC. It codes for CASRHGGRNEQFF.

CDR3 amino acids: CAWSVPRATEAFF. CDR3 nucleotide sequence: TGTGCCTGGAGTGTACCCAGGGCCACTGAAGCTTTCTTT. V is TRBV30 and J is TRBJ1-1, with D perhaps matching TRBD1 (5 bases). Germline CDR1 is GTSNPN and CDR2 is SVGIG (reference sequence). There are 13 residues in the CDR3. Trimming removed 0 bases at V and 4 bases at J, with 9 bases between.

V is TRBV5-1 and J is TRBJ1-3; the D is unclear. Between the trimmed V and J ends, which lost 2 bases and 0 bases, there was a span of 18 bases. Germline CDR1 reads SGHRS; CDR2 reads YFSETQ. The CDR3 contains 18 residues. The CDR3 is CASSFTTLADNSGNTIYF. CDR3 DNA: TGCGCCAGCAGCTTTACTACTCTAGCAGATAACTCTGGAAACACCATATATTTT.

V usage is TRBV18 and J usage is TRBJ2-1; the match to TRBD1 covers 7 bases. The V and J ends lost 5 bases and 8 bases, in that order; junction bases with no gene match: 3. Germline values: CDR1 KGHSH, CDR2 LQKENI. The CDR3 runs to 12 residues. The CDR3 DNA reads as TGTGCCAGCTCAAGAGACAGGGATGAGCAGTTCTTC. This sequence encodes CASSRDRDEQFF.

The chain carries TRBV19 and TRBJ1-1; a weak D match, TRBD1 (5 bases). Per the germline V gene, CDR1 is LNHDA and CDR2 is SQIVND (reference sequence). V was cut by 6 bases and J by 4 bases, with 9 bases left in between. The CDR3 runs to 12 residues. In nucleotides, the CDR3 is TGTGCCAGTAGATCGGGGGGCACTGAAGCTTTCTTT. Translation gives CASRSGGTEAFF.

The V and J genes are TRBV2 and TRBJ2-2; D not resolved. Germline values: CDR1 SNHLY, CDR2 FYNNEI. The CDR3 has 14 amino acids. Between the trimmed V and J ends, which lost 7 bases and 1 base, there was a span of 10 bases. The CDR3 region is CASNLPGNTGELFF. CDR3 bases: TGTGCCAGCAACCTCCCGGGGAACACCGGGGAGCTGTTTTTT.

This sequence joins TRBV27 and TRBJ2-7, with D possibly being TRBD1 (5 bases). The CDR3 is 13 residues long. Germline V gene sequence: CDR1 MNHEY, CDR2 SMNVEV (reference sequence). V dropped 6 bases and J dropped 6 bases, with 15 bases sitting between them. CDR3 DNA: TGTGCCAGCAGGCGTCAGGGCGTTCTCGAGCAGTACTTC. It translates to CASRRQGVLEQYF.

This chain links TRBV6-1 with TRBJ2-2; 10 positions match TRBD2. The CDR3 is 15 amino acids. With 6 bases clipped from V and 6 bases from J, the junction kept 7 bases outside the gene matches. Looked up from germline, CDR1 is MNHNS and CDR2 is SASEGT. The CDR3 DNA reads TGTGCCAGCAGCCGCCCCCTAGCGGGAGCCGGGGAGCTGTTTTTT. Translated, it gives CASSRPLAGAGELFF.

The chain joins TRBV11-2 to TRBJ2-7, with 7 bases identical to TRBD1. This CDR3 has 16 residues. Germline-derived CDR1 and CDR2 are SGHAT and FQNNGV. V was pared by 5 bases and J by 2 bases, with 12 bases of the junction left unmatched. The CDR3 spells CASSLLQGKVAYEQYF. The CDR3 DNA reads TGTGCCAGCAGCCTTTTACAGGGGAAAGTCGCCTACGAGCAGTACTTC.

This CDR3 is CASSPGWGRETQYF. CDR3 in DNA: TGTGCCAGCAGTCCGGGGTGGGGTAGGGAGACCCAGTACTTC. J is TRBJ2-5 and V is TRBV27; maybe TRBD2 (5 bases). The germline gives CDR1 MNHEY, CDR2 SMNVEV (reference sequence). Trimming removed 5 bases from V and 5 bases from J, with 15 bases in between. The CDR3 runs 14 residues.

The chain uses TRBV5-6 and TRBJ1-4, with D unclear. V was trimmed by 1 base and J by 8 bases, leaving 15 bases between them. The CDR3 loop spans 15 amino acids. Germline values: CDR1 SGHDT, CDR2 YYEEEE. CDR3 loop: CASSLSPGMGEKLFF. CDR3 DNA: TGTGCCAGCAGCTTGTCCCCCGGGATGGGGGAAAAACTGTTTTTT.

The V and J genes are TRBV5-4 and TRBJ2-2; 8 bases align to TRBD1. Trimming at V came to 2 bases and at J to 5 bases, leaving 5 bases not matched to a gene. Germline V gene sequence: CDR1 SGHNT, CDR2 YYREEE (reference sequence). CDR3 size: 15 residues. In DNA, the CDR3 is TGTGCCAGCAGCTTATCGACAGGGGCAACCGGGGAGCTGTTTTTT. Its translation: CASSLSTGATGELFF. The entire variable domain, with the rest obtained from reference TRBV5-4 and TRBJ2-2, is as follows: ETGVTQSPTHLIKTRGQQVTLRCSSQSGHNTVSWYQQALGQGPQFIFQYYREEENGRGNFPPRFSGLQFPNYSSELNVNALELDDSALYLCASSLSTGATGELFFGEGSRLTVL.

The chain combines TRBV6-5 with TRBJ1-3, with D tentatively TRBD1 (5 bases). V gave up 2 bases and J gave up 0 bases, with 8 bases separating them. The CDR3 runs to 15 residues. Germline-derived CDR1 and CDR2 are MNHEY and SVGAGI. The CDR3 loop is CASSYGGSSGNTIYF. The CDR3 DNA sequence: TGTGCCAGCAGTTACGGGGGGAGCTCTGGAAACACCATATATTTT.

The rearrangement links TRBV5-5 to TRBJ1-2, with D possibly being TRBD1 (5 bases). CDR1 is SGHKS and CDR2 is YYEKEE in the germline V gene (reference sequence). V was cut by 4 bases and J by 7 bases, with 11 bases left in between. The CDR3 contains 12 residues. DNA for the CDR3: TGTGCCAGCAGCCCGACAGACCTTGGCTACACCTTC. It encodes CASSPTDLGYTF.

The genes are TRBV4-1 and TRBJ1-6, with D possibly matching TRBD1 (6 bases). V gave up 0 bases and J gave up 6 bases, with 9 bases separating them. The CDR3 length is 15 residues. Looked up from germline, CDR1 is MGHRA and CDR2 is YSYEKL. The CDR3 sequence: CASSQDGQPNSPLHF. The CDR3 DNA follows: TGCGCCAGCAGCCAAGATGGACAGCCTAATTCACCCCTCCACTTT.

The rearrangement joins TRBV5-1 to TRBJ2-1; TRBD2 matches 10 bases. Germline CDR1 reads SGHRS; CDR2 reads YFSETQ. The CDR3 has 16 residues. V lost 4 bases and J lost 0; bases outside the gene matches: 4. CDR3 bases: TGCGCCAGCAGCATGGCTAGCGGGAGCTCCTACAATGAGCAGTTCTTC. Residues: CASSMASGSSYNEQFF.

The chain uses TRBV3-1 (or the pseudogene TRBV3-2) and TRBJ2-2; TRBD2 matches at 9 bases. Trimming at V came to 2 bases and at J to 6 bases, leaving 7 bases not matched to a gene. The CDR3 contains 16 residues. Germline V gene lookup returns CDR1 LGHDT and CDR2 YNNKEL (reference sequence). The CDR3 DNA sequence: TGTGCCAGCAGCCAATACTTAGCGGGAGTTGCCGGGGAGCTGTTTTTT. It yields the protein CASSQYLAGVAGELFF.

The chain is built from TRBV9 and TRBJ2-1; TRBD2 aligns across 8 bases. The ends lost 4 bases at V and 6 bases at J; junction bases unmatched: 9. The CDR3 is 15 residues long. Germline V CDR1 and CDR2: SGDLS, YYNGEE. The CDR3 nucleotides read TGTGCCAGCAGCCCGCAGACTAGCGTCCCCAATGAGCAGTTCTTC. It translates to CASSPQTSVPNEQFF.